This T cell receptor beta chain was identified during a study of T cell changes during pregnancy in multiple sclerosis. This clone is a singleton in its sample. TCRdb's copy holds only in-frame clones and misses some; the assay was immunoSEQ multiplex PCR. The sample carries some 48,000 clones, around 96% recorded once. The sequencing here drew on peripheral blood, taken in the second trimester of pregnancy. The TCR comes from a female donor with multiple sclerosis, enrolled in a pregnancy study.

DNA for the CDR3: TGTGCCAGCAGTTACTTCGGGGACACCGGGGAGCTGTTTTTT. This sequence encodes CASSYFGDTGELFF. The chain links TRBV6-6 to TRBJ2-2; possible D gene TRBD2, 5 bases. V was trimmed by 1 base and J by 3 bases, leaving 6 bases between them. The CDR3 sequence is 14 residues long. Per germline, CDR1 MNHNY and CDR2 SVGAGI (reference sequence).